A single sample is the source of the 6 T cell receptor beta chains below, sequenced in a study of blood T cell repertoires in COVID-19. Measured with immunoSEQ multiplex PCR; TCRdb has only the in-frame clones, and not every one. The sample yields more than 55,000 clones, roughly 80% seen once. Input material: peripheral blood. Receptors were obtained from a man between 60 and 75 years old with acute or convalescent COVID-19.

The chain has TRBV11-2 and TRBJ2-7, with D possibly TRBD1 on 6 matching bases. Germline V gene data show CDR1 as SGHAT and CDR2 as FQNNGV. V lost 6 bases to trimming and J lost 3 bases, with 18 bases between them. The CDR3 sequence is 15 residues long. The chain's CDR3 is CASSYHRVPFYEQYF. The CDR3 nucleotides are TGTGCCAGCAGTTATCACAGGGTCCCCTTCTACGAGCAGTACTTC.

The chain joins TRBV7-9 to TRBJ1-3, with D hard to call. Between the trimmed V and J ends, which lost 2 bases and 0 bases, there was a span of 5 bases. Per germline, CDR1 SEHNR and CDR2 FQNEAQ (reference sequence). This CDR3 spans 14 amino acids. The CDR3 DNA follows: TGTGCCAGCAGCTTACGGAGCTCTGGAAACACCATATATTTT. Translated: CASSLRSSGNTIYF.

The chain is built from TRBV6-4 and TRBJ2-3; D might be TRBD2 (5 bases). Deletions cut 8 bases from V and 3 bases from J, with 6 bases between. This CDR3 contains 11 residues. From germline, CDR1 is MRHNA and CDR2 SNTAGT. Here the CDR3 reads CASGETDTQYF. In nucleotides, the CDR3 is TGTGCCAGCGGGGAGACAGATACGCAGTATTTT.

This chain uses TRBV11-2 with TRBJ2-7; tentatively, D is TRBD2 (6 bases). V was cut by 3 bases and J by 6 bases, with 9 bases left in between. CDR3 size: 12 residues. Germline loops: CDR1 SGHAT, CDR2 FQNNGV. The DNA for the CDR3 is TGTGCCAGCAGCTTCGGAGGGCTCGAGCAGTACTTC. It yields the protein CASSFGGLEQYF.

The rearrangement uses TRBV4-2 and TRBJ2-5, with D possibly matching TRBD1 (6 bases). CDR3 length equals 15 residues. The V gene's germline CDR1 is LGHNA and CDR2 YNFKEQ. V lost 0 bases to trimming and J lost 2 bases, with 10 bases between them. The CDR3 coding sequence is TGTGCCAGCAGCCAAGAGGGAACAGGGCAAGAGACCCAGTACTTC. Protein sequence: CASSQEGTGQETQYF.

In its sample, this clone was seen once. The chain combines TRBV24-1 with TRBJ1-2; D not certain. Trimming shortened V by 7 bases and J by 3 bases, and 17 bases separated the two germline ends. The CDR3 covers 15 residues. Germline CDR1 is KGHDR and CDR2 is SFDVKD. CDR3 residues: CATRTNSPTDYGYTF. The CDR3 nucleotides read TGTGCCACCAGAACCAACTCCCCGACTGACTATGGCTACACCTTC.